The 16 T cell receptor beta chains below all came from one sample that was sequenced in a study of T cells after yellow fever vaccination. TCRdb used MiXCR to reprocess the 5' RACE reads, holding one entry per CDR3 protein. This sample carries 300,000 to 450,000 distinct CDR3 sequences, about 8.3% of them seen once, and the ten largest clones take approximately 16%. The source material was PBMCs, sampled 45 days after the first yellow fever vaccination. The receptors originated from a man in his late teens or twenties who received the YFV17D yellow fever vaccine.

The V and J genes are TRBV20-1 and TRBJ2-4; D unclear. The CDR3 sequence is 12 residues long. The V and J ends lost 5 bases and 1 base respectively, with 6 bases between them. Germline V gene sequence: CDR1 DFQATT, CDR2 SNEGSKA (reference sequence). CDR3 sequence reads: CSAQKAKNIQYF. The CDR3, as DNA: TGCAGTGCTCAGAAGGCCAAAAACATTCAGTACTTC.

This clonotype was found many times. The V call is TRBV5-8, the J call TRBJ1-1, with D possibly matching TRBD1 (6 bases). Germline values: CDR1 SGHTS, CDR2 YDEGEE. Trimming removed 5 bases from V and 3 bases from J, with 17 bases in between. The CDR3 has 15 amino acids. The CDR3 protein is CASSEPGTRDTEAFF. DNA for the CDR3: TGTGCCAGCAGTGAACCCGGGACAAGGGACACTGAAGCTTTCTTT.

This chain connects TRBV2 to TRBJ2-7; 8 bases are a match to TRBD2. Germline V gives CDR1 SNHLY, CDR2 FYNNEI. The CDR3 totals 18 residues. V was clipped by 1 base and J by 0 bases; unmatched bases: 11. The CDR3 DNA reads as TGTGCCAGCAGTGAAGGGCTTAGCGGGGCTTACTTCTCCTACGAGCAGTACGTC. The encoded protein is CASSEGLSGAYFSYEQYV.

The chain recombines TRBV7-2 with TRBJ2-3, with 8 positions matching TRBD2. This CDR3 is built from 14 residues. Unmatched junction bases numbered 6, after V lost 7 bases and J lost 3 bases. Looked up from germline, CDR1 is SGHTA and CDR2 is FQGNSA. CDR3 sequence: CASIRGGRTDTQYF. CDR3 nucleotide sequence: TGTGCCAGCATCCGGGGGGGCCGGACAGATACGCAGTATTTT. Full variable domain (outside the CDR3, taken from reference TRBV7-2 and TRBJ2-3): GAGVSQSPSNKVTEKGKDVELRCDPISGHTALYWYRQSLGQGLEFLIYFQGNSAPDKSGLPSDRFSAERTGGSVSTLTIQRTQQEDSAVYLCASIRGGRTDTQYFGPGTRLTVL.

The chain couples TRBV12-3 or TRBV12-4 to TRBJ2-5; D unclear. CDR3 length equals 12 residues. V was shortened by 3 bases and J by 5 bases, with 7 bases between the two germline ends. The CDR3 DNA is TGTGCCAGCAGTTTCATCACGGAGACCCAGTACTTC. As protein: CASSFITETQYF.

A few counts support this clonotype. This chain connects TRBV25-1 to TRBJ2-7; 8 bases align to TRBD2. The CDR3 runs to 14 residues. In germline, CDR1 is MGHDK, CDR2 SYGVNS. Trimming cost V 7 bases and J 3 bases; bases outside gene matches: 8. Written as DNA, the CDR3 is TGTGCCAGCACCGGGAGGGAAGAAGGCTACGAGCAGTACTTC. Protein: CASTGREEGYEQYF.

The V gene is TRBV6-2 or TRBV6-3, the J gene TRBJ2-1; TRBD1 is a possible D gene (5 bases). The CDR3 length is 11 residues. Germline-derived CDR1 and CDR2 are MNHEY and SVGEGT. The germline V and J ends were trimmed by 10 bases and 4 bases, with 8 bases remaining between them. The CDR3 nucleotides are TGTGCCACCAGGGAATACAATGAGCAGTTCTTC. Protein: CATREYNEQFF.

This clonotype showed up many times. The chain couples TRBV6-5 to TRBJ2-4; 8 bases agree with TRBD1. Unmatched junction bases numbered 10, after V lost 2 bases and J lost 1 base. Germline-derived CDR1 and CDR2 are MNHEY and SVGAGI. CDR3 length equals 18 residues. In DNA, the CDR3 is TGTGCCAGCAGTTACGGACACGGACAGGGAAGGGCCAAAAACATTCAGTACTTC. Amino acids: CASSYGHGQGRAKNIQYF.

This chain joins TRBV7-9 and TRBJ2-7, with 7 bases matching TRBD1. The CDR3 runs 14 residues. Germline values: CDR1 SEHNR, CDR2 FQNEAQ (reference sequence). The V segment lost 6 bases and the J segment 2 bases; nucleotides outside the gene matches: 7. For the CDR3, the DNA is TGTGCCAGCAGTTGGGGACAGAGAGCCTACGAGCAGTACTTC. As protein: CASSWGQRAYEQYF.

This clonotype has just a few counts. V is TRBV4-3 and J is TRBJ1-4; 7 bases are a match to TRBD1. The germline CDR1 and CDR2 sequences are LGHNA and YSLEER. The CDR3 totals 15 residues. V trimming: 2 bases; J trimming: 8 bases; junction bases outside the gene matches: 8. The CDR3 loop reads CASSQRTGKGEKLFF. CDR3 coding DNA: TGCGCCAGCAGCCAAAGGACAGGAAAAGGGGAAAAACTGTTTTTT.

In this sample, this clonotype turned up a few times. V and J are TRBV7-2 and TRBJ1-5; D is unresolved. Germline loops: CDR1 SGHTA, CDR2 FQGNSA. CDR3 length: 15 amino acids. V was clipped by 1 base and J by 4 bases, with 11 bases between them. The CDR3 DNA sequence: TGTGCCAGCAGCTTAGGGGCACGGGAAAATCAGCCCCAGCATTTT. Amino acids: CASSLGARENQPQHF.

This clonotype was picked up a small number of times. The chain joins TRBV6-2 or TRBV6-3 to TRBJ1-5; D unclear. There are 15 residues in the CDR3. V was cut by 7 bases and J by 9 bases, with 22 bases left in between. Germline assignment: CDR1 MNHEY and CDR2 SVGEGT. CDR3: CASNPNGRARRPQHF. CDR3 in DNA: TGTGCCAGCAACCCTAACGGACGGGCCCGGAGGCCCCAGCATTTT.

This clonotype has just a few counts. This chain uses TRBV28 with TRBJ2-3; 7 bases fit TRBD2. CDR1 and CDR2 (germline): MDHEN, SYDVKM. The CDR3 sequence is 16 residues long. V was clipped by 4 bases and J by 0 bases; unmatched bases: 7. The CDR3 loop is CASSSPGGLSTDTQYF. The CDR3 nucleotides are TGTGCCAGCAGTTCACCGGGGGGTCTTAGCACAGATACGCAGTATTTT.

There are a few counts of this clonotype. CDR3 sequence reads: CASSAGNRQETQYF. The CDR3 coding sequence is TGTGCCAGCAGTGCAGGGAACCGACAAGAGACCCAGTACTTC. This sequence joins TRBV2 and TRBJ2-5, with a weak D call TRBD1 (5 bases). The CDR3 sequence is 14 residues long. V was clipped by 4 bases and J by 2 bases, with 11 bases between them. Germline assignment: CDR1 SNHLY and CDR2 FYNNEI.

This chain links TRBV6-1 with TRBJ2-7; D ambiguous. The germline V gene encodes CDR1 MNHNS and CDR2 SASEGT. V dropped 6 bases and J dropped 2 bases, with 17 bases sitting between them. The CDR3 is made up of 15 amino acids. The CDR3 is CASSDMPTGPYEQYV. CDR3 nucleotides: TGTGCCAGCAGCGACATGCCGACGGGCCCCTACGAGCAGTACGTC.

A few counts support this clonotype. V and J are TRBV7-9 and TRBJ1-4; 8 bases align to TRBD1. CDR3 length: 16 amino acids. V trimming: 0 bases; J trimming: 4 bases; junction bases outside the gene matches: 4. Germline CDR1 reads SEHNR; CDR2 reads FQNEAQ (reference sequence). The CDR3 nucleotides read TGTGCCAGCAGCTTAGCCAGGGGGCCGAATAATGAAAAACTGTTTTTT. Protein sequence: CASSLARGPNNEKLFF.